This TCR beta chain was recorded in a study of beta chain features in type 1 diabetes. Study-level points and caveats: Individuals with type 1 diabetes displayed fewer insertions and more deletions at VDJ junctions. There was no resolution here of whether HLA type influences TCRB rearrangement.

The isolated RNA, all of it, was reverse transcribed, so expressed TCRB transcripts were what got sequenced. Measured with immunoSEQ multiplex PCR; TCRdb has only the in-frame clones, and not every one. The sample lists approximately 140,000 clones, nearly 50% occurring once. The CDR3 runs to 15 residues. The junction had 5 bases not matched to a gene; V was cut back by 1 base and J by 4 bases. CDR1 and CDR2 (germline): SGHTA, FQGTGA. Turning to this clone: What it binds is not known.

The TCR was taken from a young man in good health. The gene calls are TRBV7-3 and TRBJ2-7, with 9 bases that match TRBD1. The sequenced sample was Tregs from blood. This CDR3 reads CASSLSSGQGYEQYF. The CDR3 region has the DNA TGTGCCAGCAGCTTAAGCTCGGGACAGGGTTACGAGCAGTACTTC.